This T cell receptor beta chain was profiled in a study of STAT3 mutations in large granular lymphocyte leukemia. Study-level information: Immunosuppressive therapy was given to more than half of T-LGLL patients.

Note on this clone: Its matching antigen is unknown.

This table comes from immunoSEQ multiplex PCR, and its TCRdb copy is limited to in-frame clones, with some not included. The sample holds 8,000 to 11,000 clones, about 85% seen once. CDR1 is SGHAT, CDR2 FQNNGV, per germline. The CDR3 loop spans 15 amino acids. The V end lost 5 bases, the J end lost 0 bases, and 12 bases lay between the germline ends. Whole-study findings and limits: Treatment regimens differed across patients between samplings. TCR clonotype switching after therapy occurred in about 35% of the 18 patients. In T-cell large granular lymphocyte leukemia, about half of patients showed multiple immunodominant subclonotypes. Some patients had dominant TCR clones larger than their STAT3 mutant burden.

The chain recombines TRBV11-2 with TRBJ2-3, with D perhaps TRBD2 (5 bases). This receptor was identified in a man in his 60s with T-cell large granular lymphocyte leukemia. Some clones in this sample may be carry-over from other donors' samples. Input material: peripheral blood mononuclear cells. The CDR3 DNA reads TGTGCCAGCAGCCTACATGGCGGGAGCACAGATACGCAGTATTTT. Its translation is CASSLHGGSTDTQYF.